This T cell receptor beta chain was captured in a study of monozygotic twins with inflammatory bowel disease. Study-wide results and caveats: IBD patients exhibited fewer clonotypes shared with other individuals than healthy twins, particularly with disease activity.

Germline lookup yields CDR1 SEHNR and CDR2 FQNEAQ (reference sequence). CDR3 size: 17 residues. With regard to this clonotype: Its specificity is unknown.

TCR libraries were prepared from roughly 3,500 ng total RNA each. One entry per CDR3 protein, without DNA, is what TCRdb gives after re-calling the 5' RACE reads. The listing records hundreds of thousands of distinct CDR3 sequences. The chain is built from TRBV7-9 and TRBJ1-3; the D call from TCRdb, TRBD1, cannot be confirmed without DNA. This clonotype originated in a human donor with ulcerative colitis or Crohn's disease, or a healthy co-twin of an affected twin (not recorded which). The sample was blood. CDR3 loop: CASRQVPSGGNGNTIYF.